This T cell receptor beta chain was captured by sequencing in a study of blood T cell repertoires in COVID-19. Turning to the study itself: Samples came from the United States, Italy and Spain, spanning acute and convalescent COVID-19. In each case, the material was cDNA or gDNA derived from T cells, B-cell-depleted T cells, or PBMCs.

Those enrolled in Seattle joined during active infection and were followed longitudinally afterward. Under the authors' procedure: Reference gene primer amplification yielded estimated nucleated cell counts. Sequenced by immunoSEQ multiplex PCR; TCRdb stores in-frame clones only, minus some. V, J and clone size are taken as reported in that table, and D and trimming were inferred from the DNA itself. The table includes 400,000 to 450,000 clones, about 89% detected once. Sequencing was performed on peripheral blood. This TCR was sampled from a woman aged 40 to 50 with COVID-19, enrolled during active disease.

This CDR3 is CASSLSGNTIYF. The CDR3 DNA is TGTGCCAGCTCCCTCTCTGGAAACACCATATATTTT. This chain links TRBV6-6 with TRBJ1-3; D not resolved. Germline V gene sequence: CDR1 MNHNY, CDR2 SVGAGI (reference sequence). The CDR3 contains 12 residues. Trimming took 8 bases from V and 0 from J, leaving 5 bases between them.